This paragraph covers one T cell receptor beta chain sequence. Its specific antigen is unknown. The sample holds no much larger clone one base away, and base qualities are not on file. High-throughput TCRbeta CDR3 sequencing of frozen genomic DNA was performed by immunoSEQ, including PCR amplification, mapping, bias correction and internal controls. In the authors' own workflow: Only productive rearrangements were retained, with each unique TCRbeta sequence defined by its CDR3 nucleotide sequence together with its V and J gene. A sequence counted as donor-reactive only if the sequence showed at least 5-fold expansion in CFSE-low cells compared with unstimulated pre-transplant cells and had a frequency of at least 0.01%. Per-subject minimum frequency thresholds, based on the lowest-template unstimulated sample, ensured at least 90% detection power. Jensen-Shannon divergence between the top 1000 TCRbeta sequences post- versus pre-transplant served as the measure of repertoire turnover. Changes in detection of donor-reactive sequences were assessed with two-sided Fisher's exact tests. Imported from immuneACCESS, the table was reduced by TCRdb to in-frame sequences with V and J called. These copies leave out some clones; in studies compared against another copy, an unresolved V gene accounts for under half, and the cause of the remainder is not known. The DNA was the basis for D and trimming; V, J and clone size are from that table. The sample includes approximately 51,000 clones, with 70% to 75% observed a single time. The ten largest clonotypes hold over 9.5% of the sample.

These data belong to a study of T cell clones after liver transplantation (dated by TCRdb to the late 2010s). As for the study more broadly: The samples were obtained from ITN030ST, a randomized trial that attempted immunosuppression withdrawal within 2 years after liver transplantation. Three of the eight recipients were HCV-positive; the others were transplanted for non-autoimmune, non-viral indications. Tolerance was defined as complete withdrawal of immunosuppression for at least one year without a rise in liver enzymes beyond twice the upper limit of normal. The study cohort included 8 liver transplant recipients, of whom 3 were classified as tolerant and 5 as non-tolerant. Third party-reactive TCRbeta sequences from pre-transplant MLRs were also identified as an antigen-independent comparator for donor-reactive sequences. No induction therapy was given to the subjects, and standard immunosuppression was administered until randomization at 12-24 months post-transplant. Blood samples were collected pre-transplant, pre-randomization before withdrawal, and post-randomization after either complete withdrawal or failed withdrawal. After a pre-transplant mixed lymphocyte reaction, TCRbeta sequencing was used to pinpoint donor-reactive T cell clones, which were subsequently tracked in post-transplant blood. The full study reports these points: After accounting for repertoire turnover, donor-reactive detection was significantly reduced in 7 of 8 subjects for CD4 and 8 of 8 for CD8. Because allograft tissue specimens were not available, migration of donor-reactive T cells into the graft, rather than deletion, may have occurred. Conclusions were preliminary, limited by small, heterogeneous patient numbers and non-standardized post-transplant time points. In a couple of subjects, low numbers of available donor cells limited the measurable donor-reactive repertoire. A significant post-transplant decrease in circulating donor-reactive CD4 TCRbeta sequences was observed in 5 of 8 subjects, irrespective of tolerance or HCV status. Donor-reactive sequences declined more than third party-reactive ones, suggesting partial antigen-specific deletion unrelated to withdrawal success.

Thawed unstimulated PBMCs were stained for CD3, CD4 and CD8 and FACS-sorted into CD3+CD4+ and CD3+CD8+ populations. All 8 studied subjects were randomized to immunosuppression withdrawal. Genomic DNA was isolated with the Qiagen DNeasy Blood and Tissue Kit. From cysteine to phenylalanine, the CDR3 is 19 amino acids long. The CDR3 DNA has 57 bases and is translated from base 1. V drops 0 bases and J drops 6 bases, leaving 26 bases in between. CDR1 and CDR2 (LGHNA, YNFKEQ) derive from the germline V gene. This TCR was recovered from a human patient who received a liver transplant. Some T cells may originate with the graft donor following a transplant. The specimen was CD4+ T cells from blood, collected around 4.5 years after liver transplant. The chain uses TRBV4-2 and TRBJ1-2; a tentative D call is TRBD1 (5 bases match). The CDR3 reads CASSQDTPGTTVRRDGYTF. The sequence in DNA is TGTGCCAGCAGCCAAGACACCCCTGGGACGACGGTGAGAAGGGATGGCTACACCTTC.